The next 27 T cell receptor beta chains were all read from a single sample in a study of cytomegalovirus exposure and HLA in healthy donors. It was with 60 Vbeta and 13 Jbeta primers that the PCR ran. This table comes from immunoSEQ multiplex PCR, and its TCRdb copy is limited to in-frame clones, with some not included. Of approximately 160,000 clones in the sample, about 68% are singletons; the top ten hold about 1.3%. The material sequenced was PBMCs. The receptors were gathered from a man aged 18 to 29 in good health and CMV-seronegative.

This clone has a single count. J is TRBJ2-5 and V is TRBV9; 13 positions agree with TRBD2. V lost 4 bases and J lost 5; bases outside the gene matches: 5. This CDR3 has 15 amino acids. Germline V lookup: CDR1 SGDLS, CDR2 YYNGEE. The CDR3 DNA sequence: TGTGCCAGCAGCACCGGGACTAGCGGGGTGGAGACCCAGTACTTC. It translates to CASSTGTSGVETQYF.

The CDR3 region has the DNA TGCGCCAGCAGCGGACACCCGTCGAACACCGGGGAGCTGTTTTTT. Amino acids: CASSGHPSNTGELFF. V and J are TRBV5-1 and TRBJ2-2; weak D call: TRBD1 (5 bases). The CDR3 is 15 amino acids. The germline gives CDR1 SGHRS, CDR2 YFSETQ. Between the trimmed V and J ends, which lost 4 bases and 0 bases, there was a span of 10 bases.

The rearrangement joins TRBV7-9 to TRBJ2-7; D is perhaps TRBD1 (5 bases). V lost 5 bases, J lost 7 bases, and 21 bases lay in between. Looked up from germline, CDR1 is SEHNR and CDR2 is FQNEAQ (reference sequence). The CDR3 runs 15 residues. DNA for the CDR3: TGTGCCAGCAGCACCGGAATAGGGGAAGACGAAGAGCAGTACTTC. Its translation: CASSTGIGEDEEQYF.

The CDR3 is CASSPGASGYEQYF. The CDR3 DNA follows: TGTGCCAGCTCCCCGGGGGCTAGCGGTTACGAGCAGTACTTC. This chain connects TRBV18 to TRBJ2-7; D perhaps matches TRBD2 (7 bases). The CDR3 has 14 amino acids. Germline values: CDR1 KGHSH, CDR2 LQKENI. V shed 6 bases and J shed 4 bases, with 16 bases lying between them.

This clone came up a few times. The chain recombines TRBV7-2 with TRBJ1-5; D remains ambiguous. Trimming cost V 2 bases and J 3 bases, with 5 bases left between them. Germline assignment: CDR1 SGHTA and CDR2 FQGNSA. The CDR3 contains 13 residues. CDR3 amino acids: CASSLQSNQPQHF. In DNA, the CDR3 is TGTGCCAGCAGCTTACAGTCCAATCAGCCCCAGCATTTT.

This rearrangement joins TRBV28 to TRBJ2-2; 9 positions match TRBD1. V lost 2 bases to trimming and J lost 11 bases; unmatched junction nucleotides: 9. There are 15 residues in the CDR3. Germline values: CDR1 MDHEN, CDR2 SYDVKM. The CDR3 coding sequence is TGTGCCAGCAGTTTAGTCGTCCTGGGACAGGGAGAGCTGTTTTTT. Encoded protein: CASSLVVLGQGELFF.

In its sample, this clone was seen once. The chain recombines TRBV18 with TRBJ2-7, with 7 bases matching TRBD2. There are 15 residues in the CDR3. V shed 3 bases, J shed 6 bases, and the junction held 11 bases outside the gene matches. Germline CDR1 KGHSH, CDR2 LQKENI. The CDR3 loop is CASSPKREGSGEQYF. The CDR3 nucleotides are TGTGCCAGCTCACCCAAGCGGGAAGGGTCGGGCGAGCAGTACTTC.

V and J are TRBV2 and TRBJ2-3; 7 positions agree with TRBD2. This CDR3 has 12 residues. The V gene end was trimmed by 8 bases and the J gene end by 6 bases; junction bases not matched to a gene: 5. Germline CDR1 and CDR2: SNHLY and FYNNEI. This chain's CDR3 is CASREEGDTQYF. The CDR3 nucleotides read TGTGCCAGCCGGGAGGAGGGGGATACGCAGTATTTT.

V is TRBV29-1 and J is TRBJ2-3; TRBD2 is a possible D gene (6 bases). The CDR3 has 14 residues. Germline V lookup: CDR1 SQVTM, CDR2 ANQGSEA. Trimming took 7 bases from V and 10 from J, leaving 24 bases between them. In nucleotides, the CDR3 is TGCAGCGCAGACCTAGGAACTAGCACAAAGGCGCAGTATTTT. Translated: CSADLGTSTKAQYF.

This chain connects TRBV15 to TRBJ2-5; 8 bases align to TRBD2. Losses at the gene ends were 0 bases for V and 1 base for J; bases not matched to a gene: 7. The V gene's germline CDR1 is LNHNV and CDR2 YYDKDF (reference sequence). This CDR3 region has 17 residues. The CDR3 spells CATSRDLPGTSQETQYF. The DNA for the CDR3 is TGTGCCACCAGCAGAGATCTACCAGGGACTAGCCAAGAGACCCAGTACTTC.

The chain links TRBV4-1 to TRBJ2-7; 8 bases align to TRBD1. Per germline, CDR1 MGHRA and CDR2 YSYEKL. V lost 4 bases and J lost 4; bases outside the gene matches: 9. This CDR3 has 15 amino acids. As DNA, the CDR3 is TGCGCCAGCAGCCCCGGACAGGGTGCTTTATACGAGCAGTACTTC. This encodes CASSPGQGALYEQYF.

V is TRBV7-9 and J is TRBJ2-7, with TRBD2 matching 8 bases. This CDR3 has 17 amino acids. V lost 4 bases to trimming and J lost 6 bases; unmatched junction nucleotides: 17. Germline-derived CDR1 and CDR2 are SEHNR and FQNEAQ (reference sequence). The CDR3: CASSSGSPSGSDFEQYF. For the CDR3, the DNA is TGTGCCAGCAGCTCAGGGAGTCCCAGCGGGAGTGATTTCGAGCAGTACTTC. The entire variable domain, with the rest obtained from reference TRBV7-9 and TRBJ2-7, is as follows: DTGVSQNPRHKITKRGQNVTFRCDPISEHNRLYWYRQTLGQGPEFLTYFQNEAQLEKSRLLSDRFSAERPKGSFSTLEIQRTEQGDSAMYLCASSSGSPSGSDFEQYFGPGTRLTVT.

This rearrangement joins TRBV21-1 to TRBJ1-5; whether TRBD1, the table's D call, matches the DNA was not checked. TRBV21-1 is designated a pseudogene. The CDR3 sequence is 11 residues long. The CDR3 loop is CASSSNQPQHF. In DNA, the CDR3 is TGTGCCAGCAGCTCAAATCAGCCCCAGCATTTT.

V and J are TRBV5-8 and TRBJ2-3; the D is unclear. V was trimmed by 1 base and J by 8 bases, leaving 8 bases between them. Germline lookup yields CDR1 SGHTS and CDR2 YDEGEE. This CDR3 contains 12 residues. CDR3 bases: TGTGCCAGCAGCTTGCCCCCTTTTACGCAGTATTTT. It codes for CASSLPPFTQYF. The full variable domain, in which reference TRBV5-8 and TRBJ2-3 provide the parts outside the CDR3, is EAGVTQSPTHLIKTRGQQATLRCSPISGHTSVYWYQQALGLGLQFLLWYDEGEERNRGNFPPRFSGRQFPNYSSELNVNALELEDSALYLCASSLPPFTQYFGPGTRLTVL.

Written as DNA, the CDR3 is TGCGCCAGCAGCTTGGGGGCTAGCGCCGAGTTGGGCGGGGAGCTGTTTTTT. Its translation is CASSLGASAELGGELFF. V is TRBV5-1 and J is TRBJ2-2; possible D gene TRBD2, 6 bases. The CDR3 totals 17 residues. CDR1 is SGHRS and CDR2 is YFSETQ in the germline V gene. The V end was cut by 0 bases, the J end by 7 bases, with 19 bases between.

The chain links TRBV19 to TRBJ2-1; 7 bases match TRBD2. The germline V gene has CDR1 LNHDA and CDR2 SQIVND (reference sequence). This CDR3 is 15 amino acids long. V lost 8 bases to trimming and J lost 0 bases; unmatched junction nucleotides: 7. The CDR3 DNA reads as TGTGCCAGTCGCCCGGGACTAAGCTCCTACAATGAGCAGTTCTTC. Amino acid sequence: CASRPGLSSYNEQFF.

The chain carries TRBV29-1 and TRBJ2-7, with D possibly being TRBD2 (6 bases). Looked up from germline, CDR1 is SQVTM and CDR2 is ANQGSEA. The CDR3 loop spans 12 amino acids. V was trimmed by 4 bases and J by 7 bases, leaving 14 bases between them. The CDR3 reads CSVVKGGEEQYF. The CDR3 nucleotides read TGCAGCGTTGTTAAAGGAGGGGAGGAGCAGTACTTC.

This clone was seen a handful of times. This chain uses TRBV5-1 with TRBJ2-3, with a weak D call TRBD2 (6 bases). The CDR3 contains 14 residues. Germline assignment: CDR1 SGHRS and CDR2 YFSETQ. V gave up 4 bases and J gave up 4 bases, with 13 bases separating them. CDR3 nucleotides: TGCGCCAGCAGCCCACTAGCTTTCTCAGATACGCAGTATTTT. Encoded protein: CASSPLAFSDTQYF.

This clone was seen only a few times. The chain uses TRBV5-1 and TRBJ1-1; the D gene is possibly TRBD1 (5 bases). The CDR3 is 17 residues long. Looked up from germline, CDR1 is SGHRS and CDR2 is YFSETQ. Trimming took off 0 bases at V and 2 bases at J, with 17 bases between the two ends. The CDR3 nucleotides are TGCGCCAGCAGCTTGGCCTTGGGGCAGGGCTTAAACACTGAAGCTTTCTTT. This gives the protein CASSLALGQGLNTEAFF.

The chain joins TRBV2 to TRBJ2-2; D is ambiguous. Germline V gives CDR1 SNHLY, CDR2 FYNNEI. This CDR3 contains 12 residues. The V gene lost 6 bases and the J gene lost 3 bases, with 5 bases spanning the gap. The CDR3 nucleotides are TGTGCCAGCAGCTCCGACACCGGGGAGCTGTTTTTT. This gives the protein CASSSDTGELFF. Combining the CDR3 with reference TRBV2 and TRBJ2-2 gives the whole variable domain EPEVTQTPSHQVTQMGQEVILRCVPISNHLYFYWYRQILGQKVEFLVSFYNNEISEKSEIFDDQFSVERPDGSNFTLKIRSTKLEDSAMYFCASSSDTGELFFGEGSRLTVL.

The J gene is TRBJ1-1, the V gene TRBV7-9, with D unresolved. Trimming removed 5 bases from V and 12 bases from J, with 16 bases in between. The CDR3 has 12 amino acids. CDR1 is SEHNR and CDR2 is FQNEAQ in the germline V gene (reference sequence). The CDR3 DNA reads TGTGCCAGCAGCCCCGACGAGGGAGCAACTTTCTTT. This encodes CASSPDEGATFF.

This clone was observed once. The genes are TRBV5-1 and TRBJ2-5; TRBD1 might be the D (5 bases). CDR3 length: 14 residues. Between the trimmed V and J ends, which lost 0 bases and 2 bases, there was a span of 8 bases. CDR1 SGHRS and CDR2 YFSETQ come from the germline V gene. The CDR3 nucleotides read TGCGCCAGCAGCTTGGGCGGACAACAAGAGACCCAGTACTTC. Protein sequence: CASSLGGQQETQYF.

This clone was seen just once. The chain uses TRBV6-5 and TRBJ2-5; 8 bases are shared with TRBD2. The CDR3 loop spans 13 amino acids. Trimming removed 2 bases from V and 5 bases from J; junction bases left unmatched: 1. The germline V gene has CDR1 MNHEY and CDR2 SVGAGI. The CDR3 is CASSYSGSETQYF. The DNA for the CDR3 is TGTGCCAGCAGTTACAGCGGGAGCGAGACCCAGTACTTC.

V usage is TRBV7-2 and J usage is TRBJ2-5; TRBD2 matches at 8 bases. From germline, CDR1 is SGHTA and CDR2 FQGNSA. CDR3 length: 16 amino acids. V was pared by 1 base and J by 2 bases, with 6 bases of the junction left unmatched. Written as DNA, the CDR3 is TGTGCCAGCAGCTTAGGGGTGACGGGAGGGCAAGAGACCCAGTACTTC. Amino acids: CASSLGVTGGQETQYF.

The genes are TRBV19 and TRBJ2-3, with a weak D call TRBD1 (6 bases). CDR1 LNHDA and CDR2 SQIVND come from the germline V gene (reference sequence). There are 14 residues in the CDR3. Trimming cost V 6 bases and J 0 bases, with 10 bases left between them. This CDR3 is CASREQGSTDTQYF. DNA of the CDR3: TGTGCCAGTAGGGAACAGGGCAGCACAGATACGCAGTATTTT.

This clone was picked up a small number of times. The chain carries TRBV7-9 and TRBJ1-4; 7 bases line up with TRBD1. The CDR3 spans 15 residues. Germline V lookup: CDR1 SEHNR, CDR2 FQNEAQ (reference sequence). V shed 2 bases, J shed 8 bases, and the junction held 8 bases outside the gene matches. CDR3 in DNA: TGTGCCAGCAGCTTATGGGTCAGGGGGAGAGAAAAACTGTTTTTT. It codes for CASSLWVRGREKLFF.

This chain links TRBV6-6 with TRBJ1-5; D is perhaps TRBD1 (6 bases). CDR3 length equals 14 residues. V dropped 7 bases and J dropped 5 bases, with 15 bases sitting between them. Looked up from germline, CDR1 is MNHNY and CDR2 is SVGAGI (reference sequence). DNA for the CDR3: TGTGCCAGCATGGGAGGGGCAGGGGATCAGCCCCAGCATTTT. The encoded protein is CASMGGAGDQPQHF.